A single sample is the source of the 29 T cell receptor beta chains below, sequenced in a study of post-analysis software for immune sequencing data. The study, taken as a whole, reports: Among several TRBV segments more frequent in patients than controls were TRBV5-6, TRBV5-1 and TRBV20-1.

TCR beta libraries were prepared from cDNA with unique molecular identifiers. MiXCR, run by TCRdb on the PCR reads, gives a single entry per CDR3 protein. Found here are fewer than 900,000 distinct CDR3 sequences, about 45% of them singletons; the top ten hold around 4.7%. These TCRs are of unknown antigen specificity. Material for sequencing was blood. These receptors were obtained from a girl aged 10 to 17 with multiple sclerosis.

Ten or more counts support this clonotype. The chain combines TRBV7-2 with TRBJ2-5; D possibly corresponds to TRBD2 (6 bases). The CDR3 covers 15 residues. Per the germline V gene, CDR1 is SGHTA and CDR2 is FQGNSA. V was cut by 4 bases and J by 5 bases, with 17 bases left in between. CDR3 loop: CASSYVVSRGETQYF. The CDR3 region has the DNA TGTGCCAGCAGCTACGTCGTTAGCCGGGGGGAGACCCAGTACTTC.

The chain combines TRBV6-5 with TRBJ2-7; D is unresolved. V lost 5 bases and J lost 2, with 13 bases in between. The CDR3 is made up of 14 amino acids. Germline loops: CDR1 MNHEY, CDR2 SVGAGI. In DNA form, the CDR3 reads TGTGCCAGCAGTCCCCCGGAGAGAACCTACGAGCAGTACTTC. This translates into CASSPPERTYEQYF.

This clonotype has only a few counts. This rearrangement joins TRBV20-1 to TRBJ2-3; the match to TRBD1 covers 8 bases. CDR3 length equals 14 residues. Germline-derived CDR1 and CDR2 are DFQATT and SNEGSKA (reference sequence). Unmatched junction bases numbered 10, after V lost 5 bases and J lost 6 bases. The CDR3 here is CSARRDRSGDTQYF. CDR3 nucleotide sequence: TGCAGTGCTCGCCGGGACAGGTCAGGGGATACGCAGTATTTT.

V is TRBV6-5 and J is TRBJ2-7; 11 nucleotides line up with TRBD1. CDR3 length: 13 residues. The ends lost 7 bases at V and 4 bases at J; junction bases unmatched: 3. Germline values: CDR1 MNHEY, CDR2 SVGAGI. The CDR3 DNA sequence: TGTGCCAGCACCGGGACAGGGGGGTACGAGCAGTACTTC. Translated, it gives CASTGTGGYEQYF.

In this sample, this clonotype turned up many times. The chain carries TRBV2 and TRBJ2-1; TRBD2 agrees at 12 bases. The CDR3 is 16 amino acids. Germline V gene lookup returns CDR1 SNHLY and CDR2 FYNNEI. The junction had 8 bases not matched to a gene; V was cut back by 3 bases and J by 8 bases. The CDR3 DNA sequence: TGTGCCAGCAGTGAGGTCCTAGCGGGAGGGGTGGATGAGCAGTTCTTC. It translates to CASSEVLAGGVDEQFF.

There are a few counts of this clonotype. The chain couples TRBV20-1 to TRBJ2-7; TRBD2 is a possible D gene (6 bases). There are 13 residues in the CDR3. Germline values: CDR1 DFQATT, CDR2 SNEGSKA (reference sequence). V was trimmed by 4 bases and J by 2 bases, leaving 12 bases between them. The CDR3 reads CSATGTETYEQYF. CDR3 in DNA: TGCAGTGCTACCGGGACTGAGACCTACGAGCAGTACTTC.

This clonotype was recorded a few times. J is TRBJ2-5 and V is TRBV29-1; 9 nucleotides line up with TRBD1. The end of the DNA aligns better with TRBJ2-7, so the J call may be wrong. The germline V gene encodes CDR1 SQVTM and CDR2 ANQGSEA. The CDR3 consists of 13 residues. CDR3 residues: CSAGTGSPHEQYF. DNA of the CDR3: TGCAGCGCCGGGACAGGGAGTCCCCACGAGCAGTACTTC.

Many counts were recorded for this clonotype. V usage is TRBV7-3 and J usage is TRBJ2-5; 9 bases are shared with TRBD2. CDR1 SGHTA and CDR2 FQGTGA come from the germline V gene. J lost 0 bases, V lost 2 bases, and 1 base had no gene match. This CDR3 comprises 15 residues. CDR3 bases: TGTGCCAGCAGCTTACTAGCGGGGCACCAAGAGACCCAGTACTTC. Translation: CASSLLAGHQETQYF.

The V call is TRBV15, the J call TRBJ1-1; D gene ambiguous. This CDR3 region has 13 residues. Germline-derived CDR1 and CDR2 are LNHNV and YYDKDF (reference sequence). V gave up 8 bases and J gave up 2 bases, with 12 bases separating them. The CDR3: CATGQRRNTEAFF. The CDR3 DNA is TGTGCCACCGGGCAACGGCGTAACACTGAAGCTTTCTTT. The whole variable domain, filled in from reference TRBV15 and TRBJ1-1, reads DAMVIQNPRYQVTQFGKPVTLSCSQTLNHNVMYWYQQKSSQAPKLLFHYYDKDFNNEADTPDNFQSRRPNTSFCFLDIRSPGLGDTAMYLCATGQRRNTEAFFGQGTRLTVV.

The chain is built from TRBV20-1 and TRBJ1-2, with a tentative D call TRBD1 (5 bases). This CDR3 contains 14 residues. CDR1 is DFQATT and CDR2 is SNEGSKA in the germline V gene (reference sequence). V shed 5 bases and J shed 6 bases, with 19 bases lying between them. CDR3 protein: CSAETDAVTDGYTF. For the CDR3, the DNA is TGCAGTGCTGAGACAGACGCGGTCACCGATGGCTACACCTTC.

The chain employs TRBV6-5 and TRBJ1-3; weak D call: TRBD1 (6 bases). The germline V and J ends were trimmed by 0 bases and 1 base, with 7 bases remaining between them. The CDR3 contains 15 residues. CDR1 and CDR2 from the germline V gene are MNHEY and SVGAGI. CDR3: CASSYSGASGNTIYF. As DNA, the CDR3 is TGTGCCAGCAGTTACTCGGGGGCTTCTGGAAACACCATATATTTT.

This CDR3 is CATSRDRRFGYEQYF. CDR3 bases: TGTGCCACCAGCAGAGATAGGAGATTTGGCTACGAGCAGTACTTC. The rearrangement uses TRBV15 and TRBJ2-7; D gene unclear. V was trimmed by 0 bases and J by 3 bases, leaving 12 bases between them. The germline gives CDR1 LNHNV, CDR2 YYDKDF (reference sequence). This CDR3 contains 15 residues.

The J gene is TRBJ1-2, the V gene TRBV5-6, with unresolved D. In germline, CDR1 is SGHDT, CDR2 YYEEEE. The CDR3 runs 11 residues. Trimming took off 0 bases at V and 8 bases at J, with 5 bases between the two ends. The CDR3 protein is CASSLGVGYTF. Written as DNA, the CDR3 is TGTGCCAGCAGCTTGGGGGTCGGCTACACCTTC.

This clonotype was seen only a few times. The chain is built from TRBV4-3 and TRBJ2-6, with a tentative D call TRBD2 (5 bases). This CDR3 region has 16 residues. Germline-derived CDR1 and CDR2 are LGHNA and YSLEER. V was pared by 0 bases and J by 0 bases, with 6 bases between. The CDR3 DNA sequence: TGCGCCAGCAGCCAAGATGGGAGCTCTGGGGCCAACGTCCTGACTTTC. Protein: CASSQDGSSGANVLTF.

V is TRBV12-3 or TRBV12-4 and J is TRBJ1-1, with a tentative D call TRBD1 (5 bases). This CDR3 has 19 residues. Deletions cut 6 bases from V and 3 bases from J, with 29 bases between. The CDR3 sequence: CASSPRGGSHSLLDTEAFF. CDR3 in DNA: TGTGCCAGCAGCCCTAGGGGTGGGTCACATAGCCTCCTAGACACTGAAGCTTTCTTT.

The J gene is TRBJ1-2, the V gene TRBV29-1, with 11 bases that match TRBD1. Per the germline V gene, CDR1 is SQVTM and CDR2 is ANQGSEA. The CDR3 totals 13 residues. Trimming cost V 4 bases and J 10 bases; bases outside gene matches: 8. CDR3 nucleotide sequence: TGCAGCGTTGGGAGCCGGGACAGGGGGGCCTACACCTTC. Translation: CSVGSRDRGAYTF. The full variable domain, in which reference TRBV29-1 and TRBJ1-2 provide the parts outside the CDR3, is SAVISQKPSRDICQRGTSLTIQCQVDSQVTMMFWYRQQPGQSLTLIATANQGSEATYESGFVIDKFPISRPNLTFSTLTVSNMSPEDSSIYLCSVGSRDRGAYTFGSGTRLTVV.

The sample holds a few counts of this clonotype. The J gene is TRBJ1-2, the V gene TRBV5-5; D possibly corresponds to TRBD1 (6 bases). The CDR3 consists of 13 residues. Trimming cost V 4 bases and J 2 bases, with 9 bases left between them. The germline gives CDR1 SGHKS, CDR2 YYEKEE (reference sequence). This CDR3 is CASSHDRNYGYTF. The CDR3 DNA reads TGTGCCAGCAGCCACGACAGGAACTATGGCTACACCTTC.

The rearrangement joins TRBV29-1 to TRBJ1-2; the D is unclear. V lost 5 bases and J lost 3, with 10 bases in between. Germline V gene data show CDR1 as SQVTM and CDR2 as ANQGSEA. CDR3 size: 12 residues. The CDR3 loop reads CSVISLDYGYTF. In nucleotides, the CDR3 is TGCAGCGTTATCAGTCTGGACTATGGCTACACCTTC. The whole variable domain, remainder taken from reference TRBV29-1 and TRBJ1-2, is SAVISQKPSRDICQRGTSLTIQCQVDSQVTMMFWYRQQPGQSLTLIATANQGSEATYESGFVIDKFPISRPNLTFSTLTVSNMSPEDSSIYLCSVISLDYGYTFGSGTRLTVV.

The genes are TRBV27 and TRBJ2-5; D call uncertain. The CDR3 has 14 residues. Germline loops: CDR1 MNHEY, CDR2 SMNVEV (reference sequence). V was cut by 7 bases and J by 5 bases, with 17 bases left in between. The CDR3 reads CASTSTTQTETQYF. CDR3 sequence (DNA): TGTGCCAGCACGTCCACGACTCAGACGGAGACCCAGTACTTC.

With regard to this clonotype: Mismatch with germline at one junction end may stem from a read error. This chain links TRBV15 with TRBJ2-1; 13 bases map to TRBD2. Germline V gene data show CDR1 as LNHNV and CDR2 as YYDKDF (reference sequence). The CDR3 has 15 amino acids. The CDR3 nucleotides are TGTGCCACCAGCGGCCGGGGACTAGCGGGGAATGGGCAGTTCTTC. It specifies CATSGRGLAGNGQFF. Using reference TRBV15 and TRBJ2-1 for the parts outside the CDR3, the full variable domain is DAMVIQNPRYQVTQFGKPVTLSCSQTLNHNVMYWYQQKSSQAPKLLFHYYDKDFNNEADTPDNFQSRRPNTSFCFLDIRSPGLGDTAMYLCATSGRGLAGNGQFFGPGTRLTVL.

The chain recombines TRBV6-2 or TRBV6-3 with TRBJ2-4; the D gene is possibly TRBD1 (5 bases). The CDR3 consists of 11 residues. Trimming took 2 bases from V and 13 from J, leaving 9 bases between them. Germline CDR1 and CDR2: MNHEY and SVGEGT. CDR3 bases: TGTGCCAGCAGTTACGGACACTTCCAGTACTTC. It translates to CASSYGHFQYF.

The gene calls are TRBV12-3 or TRBV12-4 and TRBJ2-3; 9 bases are a match to TRBD2. The CDR3 totals 17 residues. V lost 5 bases, J lost 3 bases, and 12 bases stayed unmatched. The CDR3 nucleotides are TGTGCCAGCAGTCCGGGGGTAGCGGGAGCCGGGACAGATACGCAGTATTTT. Residues: CASSPGVAGAGTDTQYF.

The V call is TRBV12-3 or TRBV12-4, the J call TRBJ1-1, with D uncertain. The CDR3 is 11 amino acids. Trimming removed 6 bases at V and 8 bases at J, with 10 bases between. CDR3 protein: CASSALLEAFF. The CDR3 coding sequence is TGTGCCAGCAGCGCCCTACTAGAAGCTTTCTTT.

The genes are TRBV7-3 and TRBJ2-7; D is undetermined. Trimming took off 4 bases at V and 7 bases at J, with 11 bases between the two ends. The germline V gene has CDR1 SGHTA and CDR2 FQGTGA. The CDR3 sequence is 12 residues long. Written as DNA, the CDR3 is TGTGCCAGCAGCTCCCCCGGCAATGAGCAGTACTTC. It is translated as CASSSPGNEQYF. The variable domain in full, with the rest retrieved from reference TRBV7-3 and TRBJ2-7, is GAGVSQTPSNKVTEKGKYVELRCDPISGHTALYWYRQSLGQGPEFLIYFQGTGAADDSGLPNDRFFAVRPEGSVSTLKIQRTERGDSAVYLCASSSPGNEQYFGPGTRLTVT.

The count of this clonotype is one. V usage is TRBV7-9 and J usage is TRBJ2-1, with TRBD2 matching over 7 bases. The germline CDR1 and CDR2 sequences are SEHNR and FQNEAQ (reference sequence). The J segment lost 5 bases and the V segment lost 11 bases, leaving 12 bases of the junction unmatched. The CDR3 loop spans 14 amino acids. The CDR3 reads CAAAGREYDNEQFF. The CDR3 DNA sequence: TGTGCCGCGGCGGGGCGGGAGTACGACAATGAGCAGTTCTTC.

V gene TRBV28 combines with J gene TRBJ1-4, with D unresolved. CDR3 length: 13 amino acids. CDR1 and CDR2 (germline): MDHEN, SYDVKM. Trimming removed 7 bases from V and 14 bases from J, with 20 bases in between. The DNA of the CDR3 is TGTGCCAGCATTGGCTCTAGGGAATTTAGTCTGTTTTTT. Its translation: CASIGSREFSLFF.

The V and J genes are TRBV6-5 and TRBJ2-5; D may be TRBD1 (6 bases). The CDR3 length is 15 residues. Trimming cost V 6 bases and J 2 bases, with 16 bases left between them. Germline CDR1 is MNHEY and CDR2 is SVGAGI. CDR3 nucleotide sequence: TGTGCCAGCAGCCCGTACAGGGAGCCACAAGAGACCCAGTACTTC. Amino acid sequence: CASSPYREPQETQYF.

This clonotype came up a few times. The chain joins TRBV29-1 to TRBJ2-3; 9 bases are a match to TRBD1. The germline gives CDR1 SQVTM, CDR2 ANQGSEA. V lost 0 bases, J lost 14 bases, and 6 bases stayed unmatched. The CDR3 sequence is 12 residues long. This chain's CDR3 is CSVEDRTGELYF. CDR3 DNA: TGCAGCGTTGAAGATAGGACAGGGGAACTGTATTTT.

The chain links TRBV28 to TRBJ2-5, with TRBD2 matching 14 bases. CDR1 is MDHEN and CDR2 is SYDVKM in the germline V gene. Unmatched junction bases numbered 9, after V lost 5 bases and J lost 4 bases. This CDR3 is built from 17 residues. CDR3 region: CASSPRGGLAGVETQYF. The DNA of the CDR3 is TGTGCCAGCAGTCCCCGAGGGGGACTAGCGGGAGTAGAGACCCAGTACTTC.